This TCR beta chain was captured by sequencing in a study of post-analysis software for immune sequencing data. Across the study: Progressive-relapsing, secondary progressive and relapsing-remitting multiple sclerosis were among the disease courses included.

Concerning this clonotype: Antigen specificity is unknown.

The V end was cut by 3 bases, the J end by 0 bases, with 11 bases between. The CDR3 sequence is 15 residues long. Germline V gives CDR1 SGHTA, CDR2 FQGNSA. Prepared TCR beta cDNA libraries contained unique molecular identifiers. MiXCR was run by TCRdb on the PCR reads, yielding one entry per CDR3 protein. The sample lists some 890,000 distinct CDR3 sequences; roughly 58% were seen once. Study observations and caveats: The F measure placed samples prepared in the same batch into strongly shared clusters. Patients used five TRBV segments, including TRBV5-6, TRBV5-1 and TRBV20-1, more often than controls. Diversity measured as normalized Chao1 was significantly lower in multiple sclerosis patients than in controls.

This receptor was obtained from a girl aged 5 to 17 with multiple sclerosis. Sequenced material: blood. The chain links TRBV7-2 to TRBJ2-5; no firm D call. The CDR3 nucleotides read TGTGCCAGCAGCTTGTCTGTCGGATACCAAGAGACCCAGTACTTC. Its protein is CASSLSVGYQETQYF. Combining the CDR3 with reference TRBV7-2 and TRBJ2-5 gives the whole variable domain GAGVSQSPSNKVTEKGKDVELRCDPISGHTALYWYRQSLGQGLEFLIYFQGNSAPDKSGLPSDRFSAERTGGSVSTLTIQRTQQEDSAVYLCASSLSVGYQETQYFGPGTRLLVL.